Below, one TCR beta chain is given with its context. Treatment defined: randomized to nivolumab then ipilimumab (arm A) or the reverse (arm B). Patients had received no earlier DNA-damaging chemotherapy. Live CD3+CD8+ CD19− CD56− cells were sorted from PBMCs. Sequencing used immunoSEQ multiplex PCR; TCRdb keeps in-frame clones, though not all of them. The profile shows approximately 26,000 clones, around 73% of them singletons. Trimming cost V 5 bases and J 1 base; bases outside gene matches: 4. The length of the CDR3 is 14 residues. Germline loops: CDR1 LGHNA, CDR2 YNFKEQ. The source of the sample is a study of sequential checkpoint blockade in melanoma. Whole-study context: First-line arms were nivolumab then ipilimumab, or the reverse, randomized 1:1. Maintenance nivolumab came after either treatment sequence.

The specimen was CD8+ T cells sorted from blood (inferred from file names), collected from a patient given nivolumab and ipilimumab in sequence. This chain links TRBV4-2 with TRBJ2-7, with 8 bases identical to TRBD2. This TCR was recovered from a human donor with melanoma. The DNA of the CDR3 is TGTGCCAGCAGCGAGAGCGGGGGTTCCTACGAGCAGTACTTC. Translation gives CASSESGGSYEQYF.